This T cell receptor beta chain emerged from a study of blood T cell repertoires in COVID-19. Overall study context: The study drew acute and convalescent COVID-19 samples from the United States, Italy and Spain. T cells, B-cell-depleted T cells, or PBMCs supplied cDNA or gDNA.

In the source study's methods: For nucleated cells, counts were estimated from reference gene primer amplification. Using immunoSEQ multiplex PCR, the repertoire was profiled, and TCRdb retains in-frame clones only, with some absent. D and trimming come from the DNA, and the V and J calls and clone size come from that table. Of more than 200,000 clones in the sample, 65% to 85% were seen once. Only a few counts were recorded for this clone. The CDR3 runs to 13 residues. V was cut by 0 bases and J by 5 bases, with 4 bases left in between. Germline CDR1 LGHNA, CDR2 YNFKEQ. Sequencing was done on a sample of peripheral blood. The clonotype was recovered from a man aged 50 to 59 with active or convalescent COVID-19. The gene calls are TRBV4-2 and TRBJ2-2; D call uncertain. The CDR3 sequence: CASSQDLTGELFF. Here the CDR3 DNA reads TGTGCCAGCAGCCAAGATCTGACCGGGGAGCTGTTTTTT.